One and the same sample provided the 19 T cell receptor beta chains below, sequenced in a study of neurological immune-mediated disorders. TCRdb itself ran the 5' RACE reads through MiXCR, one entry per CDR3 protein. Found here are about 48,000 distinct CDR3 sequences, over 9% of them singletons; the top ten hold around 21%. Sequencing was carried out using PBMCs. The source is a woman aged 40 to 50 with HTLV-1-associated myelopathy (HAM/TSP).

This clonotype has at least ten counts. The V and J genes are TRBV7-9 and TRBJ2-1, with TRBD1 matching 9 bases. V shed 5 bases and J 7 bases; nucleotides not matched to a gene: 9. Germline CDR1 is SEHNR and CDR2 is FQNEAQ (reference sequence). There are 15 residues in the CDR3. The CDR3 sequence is CASSAPGTGLNEQFF. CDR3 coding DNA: TGTGCCAGCAGCGCGCCCGGGACAGGGCTTAATGAGCAGTTCTTC.

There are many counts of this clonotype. The CDR3 here is CASSPTSGNTGELFF. As DNA, the CDR3 is TGTGCCAGCAGTCCGACTAGCGGGAACACCGGGGAGCTGTTTTTT. J is TRBJ2-2 and V is TRBV6-4, with 9 bases matching TRBD2. Germline CDR1 reads MRHNA; CDR2 reads SNTAGT. This CDR3 contains 15 residues. With V trimmed by 5 bases and J by 1 base, 2 bases remained unmatched.

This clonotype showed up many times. The CDR3 sequence is CASSVGTAYEQYF. CDR3 bases: TGTGCCAGCAGCGTTGGGACAGCCTACGAGCAGTACTTC. The chain links TRBV9 to TRBJ2-7; 7 bases are shared with TRBD1. From germline, CDR1 is SGDLS and CDR2 YYNGEE. This CDR3 region has 13 residues. V shed 2 bases, J shed 2 bases, and the junction held 1 base outside the gene matches.

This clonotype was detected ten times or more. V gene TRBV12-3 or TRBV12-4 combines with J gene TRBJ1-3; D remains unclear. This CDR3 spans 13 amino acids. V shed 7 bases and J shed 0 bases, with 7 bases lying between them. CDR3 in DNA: TGTGCCAGCACCCAGAACTCTGGAAACACCATATATTTT. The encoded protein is CASTQNSGNTIYF.

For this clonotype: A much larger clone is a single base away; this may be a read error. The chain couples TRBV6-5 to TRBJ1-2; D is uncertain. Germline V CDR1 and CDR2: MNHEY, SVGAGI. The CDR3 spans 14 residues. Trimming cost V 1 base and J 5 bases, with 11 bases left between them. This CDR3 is CASSYLIPTYGYTF. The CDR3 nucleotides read TGTGCCAGCAGTTACTTGATCCCCACATATGGCTACACCTTC.

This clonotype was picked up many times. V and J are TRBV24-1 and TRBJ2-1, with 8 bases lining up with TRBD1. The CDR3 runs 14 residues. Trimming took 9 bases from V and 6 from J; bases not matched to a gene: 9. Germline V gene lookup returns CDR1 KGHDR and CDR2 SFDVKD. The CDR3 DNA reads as TGTGCCACCGCACGGACAGGGATCGCCAATGAGCAGTTCTTC. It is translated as CATARTGIANEQFF.

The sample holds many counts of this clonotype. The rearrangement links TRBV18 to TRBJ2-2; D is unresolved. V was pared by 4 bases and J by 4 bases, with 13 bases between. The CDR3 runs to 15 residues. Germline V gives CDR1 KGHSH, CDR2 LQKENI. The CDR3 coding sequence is TGTGCCAGCTCACTTGGGCAGGCTCCCACCGGGGAGCTGTTTTTT. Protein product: CASSLGQAPTGELFF.

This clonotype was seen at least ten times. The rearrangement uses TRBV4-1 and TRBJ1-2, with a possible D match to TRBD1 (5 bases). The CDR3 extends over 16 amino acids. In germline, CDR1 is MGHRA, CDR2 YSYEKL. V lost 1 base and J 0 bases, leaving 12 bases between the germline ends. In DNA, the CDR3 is TGCGCCAGCAGCCAAGTGATGGGGGGAGCTAACTATGGCTACACCTTC. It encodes CASSQVMGGANYGYTF.

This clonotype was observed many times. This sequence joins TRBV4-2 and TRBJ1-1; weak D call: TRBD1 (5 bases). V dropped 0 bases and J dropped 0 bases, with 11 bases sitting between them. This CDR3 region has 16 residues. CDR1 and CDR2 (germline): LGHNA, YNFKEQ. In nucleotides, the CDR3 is TGTGCCAGCAGCCAAGATCGCTCAGGGTTGAACACTGAAGCTTTCTTT. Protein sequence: CASSQDRSGLNTEAFF.

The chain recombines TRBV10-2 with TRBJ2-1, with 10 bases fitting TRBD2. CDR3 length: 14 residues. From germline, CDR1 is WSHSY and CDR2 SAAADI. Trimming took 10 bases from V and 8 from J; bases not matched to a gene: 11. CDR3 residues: CAINTGTSVHEQFF. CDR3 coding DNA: TGCGCCATCAATACCGGGACTAGCGTTCATGAGCAGTTCTTC.

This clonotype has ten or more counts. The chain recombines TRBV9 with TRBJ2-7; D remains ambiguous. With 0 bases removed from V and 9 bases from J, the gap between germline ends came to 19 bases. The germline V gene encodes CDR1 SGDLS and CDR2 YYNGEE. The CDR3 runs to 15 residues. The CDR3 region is CASSVGDRPSMWQYF. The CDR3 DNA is TGTGCCAGCAGCGTAGGGGATCGGCCGTCAATGTGGCAGTACTTC.

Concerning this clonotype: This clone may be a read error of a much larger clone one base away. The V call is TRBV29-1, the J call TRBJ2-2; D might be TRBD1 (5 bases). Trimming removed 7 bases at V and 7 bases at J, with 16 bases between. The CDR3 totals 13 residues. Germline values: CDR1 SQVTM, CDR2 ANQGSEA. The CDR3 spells CSARTWGGGELFF. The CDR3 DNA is TGCAGCGCCAGGACATGGGGCGGCGGGGAGCTGTTTTTT.

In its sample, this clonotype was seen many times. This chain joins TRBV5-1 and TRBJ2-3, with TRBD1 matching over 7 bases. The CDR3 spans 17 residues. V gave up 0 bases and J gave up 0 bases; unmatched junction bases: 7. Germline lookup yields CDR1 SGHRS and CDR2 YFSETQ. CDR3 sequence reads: CASSLARGQYSTDTQYF. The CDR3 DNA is TGCGCCAGCAGCTTGGCCCGGGGACAGTATAGCACAGATACGCAGTATTTT.

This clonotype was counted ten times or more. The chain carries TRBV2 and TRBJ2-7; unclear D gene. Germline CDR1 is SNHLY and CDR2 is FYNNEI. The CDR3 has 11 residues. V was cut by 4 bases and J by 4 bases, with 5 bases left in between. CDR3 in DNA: TGTGCCAGCAGTGCGAGTTACGAGCAGTACTTC. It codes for CASSASYEQYF. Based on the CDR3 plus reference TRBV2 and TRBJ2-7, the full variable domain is EPEVTQTPSHQVTQMGQEVILRCVPISNHLYFYWYRQILGQKVEFLVSFYNNEISEKSEIFDDQFSVERPDGSNFTLKIRSTKLEDSAMYFCASSASYEQYFGPGTRLTVT.

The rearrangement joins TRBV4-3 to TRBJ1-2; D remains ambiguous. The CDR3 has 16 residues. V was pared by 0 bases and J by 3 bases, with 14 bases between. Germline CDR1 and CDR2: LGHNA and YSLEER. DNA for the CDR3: TGCGCCAGCAGCCAAGATCCCGGGTCCCCTCACTATGGCTACACCTTC. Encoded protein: CASSQDPGSPHYGYTF.

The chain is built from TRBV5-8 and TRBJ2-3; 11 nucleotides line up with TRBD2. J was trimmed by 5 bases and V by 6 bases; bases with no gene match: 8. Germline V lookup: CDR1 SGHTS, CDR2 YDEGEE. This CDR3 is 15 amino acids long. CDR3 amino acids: CASIKLAGEGDTQYF. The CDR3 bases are TGTGCCAGCATCAAACTAGCGGGGGAAGGAGATACGCAGTATTTT.

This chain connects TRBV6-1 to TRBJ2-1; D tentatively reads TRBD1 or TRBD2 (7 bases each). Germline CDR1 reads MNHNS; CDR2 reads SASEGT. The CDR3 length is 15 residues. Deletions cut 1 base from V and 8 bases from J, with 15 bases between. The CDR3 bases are TGTGCCAGCAGTGAAGGACAGGGAGGGGGTGATGAGCAGTTCTTC. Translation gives CASSEGQGGGDEQFF.

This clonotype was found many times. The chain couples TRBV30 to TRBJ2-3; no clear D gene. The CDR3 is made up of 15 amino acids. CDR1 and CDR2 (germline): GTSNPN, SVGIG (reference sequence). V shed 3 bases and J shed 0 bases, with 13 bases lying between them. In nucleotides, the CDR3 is TGTGCCTGGAGCGCCTATCTCTCTAGCACAGATACGCAGTATTTT. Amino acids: CAWSAYLSSTDTQYF. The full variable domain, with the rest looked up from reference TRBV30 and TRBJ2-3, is SQTIHQWPATLVQPVGSPLSLECTVEGTSNPNLYWYRQAAGRGLQLLFYSVGIGQISSEVPQNLSASRPQDRQFILSSKKLLLSDSGFYLCAWSAYLSSTDTQYFGPGTRLTVL.

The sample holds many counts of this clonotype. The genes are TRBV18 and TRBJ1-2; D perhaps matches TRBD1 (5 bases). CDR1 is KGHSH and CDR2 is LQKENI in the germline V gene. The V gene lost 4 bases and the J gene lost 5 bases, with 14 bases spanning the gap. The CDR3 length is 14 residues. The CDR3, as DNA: TGTGCCAGCTCACTGGACGGGGGTCCTTATGGCTACACCTTC. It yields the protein CASSLDGGPYGYTF.